A selection of T cell receptor beta chains follows, all from one sample in a study of T cell responses to AZD1222 COVID-19 vaccine. The method was immunoSEQ multiplex PCR; TCRdb's version includes in-frame clones alone and lacks a portion of them. The sample has roughly 120,000 clones, about 94% seen once. The specimen comprised peripheral blood, sampled 28 days after the second AZD1222 dose. The receptors originated from an adult who received the AZD1222 COVID-19 vaccine. Each CDR3 is given with its conserved first and last residue. A D gene is named only where the DNA matches it firmly. Rows give clone size only sometimes, using once, few, many, or a class for an expanded clone.

TRBV27	.	.	TRBJ2-5	TGTGCCAGCAGTTATACGTCGAGAACCGGGGAGACCCAGTACTTC	CASSYTSRTGETQYF
TRBV21-1	.	.	TRBJ2-7	TGTGCCAGCAGCAAAGCGTCGGTAGCGTACTTC	CASSKASVAYF
TRBV18	.	.	TRBJ2-2	TGTGCCAGCTCACCACAACCGACCGGGGAGCTGTTTTTT	CASSPQPTGELFF
TRBV6-5	.	.	TRBJ2-5	TGTGCCACAAGTGTATCAGAGACCCAGTACTTC	CATSVSETQYF
TRBV7-8	.	.	TRBJ1-3	TGTGCCAGCAGTCCGCCGGGGACCCACTCTGGAAACACCATATATTTT	CASSPPGTHSGNTIYF
TRBV18	.	.	TRBJ2-7	TGTGCCAGCTCAGGCCGGGAAGACGACGAGCAGTACTTC	CASSGREDDEQYF
TRBV4-1	.	TRBD1	TRBJ2-7	TGCGCCAGCAGCCAAATACCGGGACAGGGCTACGAGCAGTACTTC	CASSQIPGQGYEQYF
TRBV6-5	.	TRBD1	TRBJ1-5	TGTGCCAGCAATAGGGACAGGGGGCGCGGTCAGCCCCAGCATTTT	CASNRDRGRGQPQHF
TRBV28	.	.	TRBJ2-2	TGTGCCAGCAGTTCTTTGGGGATTAGGACAATCACCGGGGAGCTGTTTTTT	CASSSLGIRTITGELFF
TRBV5-5	.	.	TRBJ1-5	TGTGCCAGCAGCTTGGCCTTATCGCGGCCCCAGCATTTT	CASSLALSRPQHF
TRBV7-2	.	.	TRBJ1-2	TGTGCCAGCAGCTTAGTGGCGGGGGCGGGCCGTGGCTACACCTTC	CASSLVAGAGRGYTF
TRBV7-8	.	.	TRBJ2-5	TGTGCCAGCAGGCGAGGGGAGGAGACCCAGTACTTC	CASRRGEETQYF
TRBV9	once	.	TRBJ1-1	TGTGCCAGCAGCCCGAGGAGAGCCCTTTTGAACACTGAAGCTTTCTTT	CASSPRRALLNTEAFF
TRBV25-1	.	.	TRBJ2-1	TGTGCCAGCAGTGATAGCGGCCCCGGTAGCTCTGAGCAGTTCTTC	CASSDSGPGSSEQFF
TRBV11-2	.	TRBD1	TRBJ1-1	TGTGCCAGCAGCTTAAGACAGGGTCTGAACACTGAAGCTTTCTTT	CASSLRQGLNTEAFF
TRBV27	.	TRBD2	TRBJ2-7	TGTGCCAGCAGTTTAATAGCGGGAGGCTACGAGCAGTACTTC	CASSLIAGGYEQYF
TRBV27	.	.	TRBJ1-5	TGTGCCAGCAGCACCACTGGAATGGGGAGGGGACAGCCCCAGCATTTT	CASSTTGMGRGQPQHF
TRBV9	.	.	TRBJ2-1	TGTGCCAGCAGCGTAGACTTTTGGGACTACAATGAGCAGTTCTTC	CASSVDFWDYNEQFF
TRBV18	.	.	TRBJ1-1	TGTGCCAGCTCACCCCGGAGGGAAGTGAACACTGAAGCTTTCTTT	CASSPRREVNTEAFF
TRBV10-2	.	.	TRBJ1-1	TGCGCCAGCGAAACAAGGCGCACTGAAGCTTTCTTT	CASETRRTEAFF
TRBV3-1/TRBV3-2	few	TRBD1	TRBJ2-2	TGTGCCAGCAGACATGACAGGGCTCTCCCCGGGGAGCTGTTTTTT	CASRHDRALPGELFF
TRBV4-1	.	TRBD1	TRBJ1-4	TGCGCCAGCGGGACAGGGGAAGGTTATGATGAAAAACTGTTTTTT	CASGTGEGYDEKLFF
TRBV19	once	TRBD1	TRBJ1-5	TGTGCCAGTAGCATAACAGGGGCCTATAGCAATCAGCCCCAGCATTTT	CASSITGAYSNQPQHF
TRBV5-6	.	.	TRBJ2-1	TGTGCCAGCAGTCGTACTATTTTGGTTGAGCAGTTCTTC	CASSRTILVEQFF
TRBV10-2	once	.	TRBJ2-2	TGCGCCAGCAGGGCTTTGGCGAACACCGGGGAGCTGTTTTTT	CASRALANTGELFF
TRBV9	.	.	TRBJ1-2	TGTGCCAGCAGCGTAGAAGGGAGGTCAGCAAGACTTGGCTACACCTTC	CASSVEGRSARLGYTF
TRBV10-1	.	.	TRBJ2-3	TGCGCCAGCAGTCGCACAGATACGCAGTATTTT	CASSRTDTQYF
TRBV4-1	.	.	TRBJ1-6	TGCGCCAGCAGCCAAAGTCAGTTCGGGGACTCACCCCTCCACTTT	CASSQSQFGDSPLHF
TRBV24-1	.	TRBD2	TRBJ2-7	TGTGCCACCAGTGCCGGTAGCGGGAGCTACGAGCAGTACTTC	CATSAGSGSYEQYF
TRBV11-2	.	.	TRBJ1-5	TGTGCCAGCAGCTTAGGGGCAGCGGACAACAATCAGCCCCAGCATTTT	CASSLGAADNNQPQHF
TRBV11-2	.	TRBD1	TRBJ1-1	TGTGCCAGCAGCCCTATTGGACAGGGGAACACTGAAGCTTTCTTT	CASSPIGQGNTEAFF
TRBV11-2	.	TRBD1	TRBJ1-3	TGTGCCAGCAGTCGACAGGGTCTCTCTGGAAACACCATATATTTT	CASSRQGLSGNTIYF
TRBV5-1	.	.	TRBJ2-1	TGCGCCAGCAGCCCGGGCCCACGGTATGAGCAGTTCTTC	CASSPGPRYEQFF
TRBV6-5	.	.	TRBJ1-2	TGTGCCAGCACGCGGGGAACCAACTATGGCTACACCTTC	CASTRGTNYGYTF
TRBV6-1	.	.	TRBJ2-1	TGTGCCAGCAGTGAAGACTGGTCGGTCTTCAATGAGCAGTTCTTC	CASSEDWSVFNEQFF
TRBV7-8	few	TRBD1	TRBJ2-7	TGTGCCAGCAGCCTCTCGAGACAGGGCGATAGGTCTTACGAGCAGTACTTC	CASSLSRQGDRSYEQYF
TRBV5-1	once	.	TRBJ2-5	TGCGCCAGCAGCTTAATCGGCGGACAAGAGACCCAGTACTTC	CASSLIGGQETQYF
TRBV10-3	once	.	TRBJ1-6	TGTGCCATCAAGGCCCAGGGCCCCTCACCCCTCCACTTT	CAIKAQGPSPLHF
TRBV18	.	.	TRBJ1-1	TGTGCCAGCCAATATTACAGCGAGATGAACACTGAAGCTTTCTTT	CASQYYSEMNTEAFF
TRBV5-8	.	TRBD1	TRBJ2-7	TGTGCCAGCAGCTCGGACAGGACGGCCTACGAGCAGTACTTC	CASSSDRTAYEQYF
TRBV6-5	.	.	TRBJ1-1	TGTGCCAGCAGTTACTCATCGGGGGTCACTGAAGCTTTCTTT	CASSYSSGVTEAFF
TRBV4-1	.	.	TRBJ1-4	TGCGCCAGCAGCCTCGAGGCGGGAACGGCTAATGAAAAACTGTTTTTT	CASSLEAGTANEKLFF
TRBV5-1	.	.	TRBJ1-1	TGCGCCAGCAGCTGGGGACAACTAAACACTGAAGCTTTCTTT	CASSWGQLNTEAFF
TRBV4-1	.	TRBD1	TRBJ1-5	TGCGCCAGCAGCCAAGAGGGAGGGGTTACAGGGGGCAAGCCCCAGCATTTT	CASSQEGGVTGGKPQHF
TRBV3-1/TRBV3-2	once	TRBD2	TRBJ2-7	TGTGCCAGCAGCCCGACTAGCGGGAGTCGTTACGAGCAGTACTTC	CASSPTSGSRYEQYF
TRBV10-1	.	.	TRBJ2-1	TGCGCCAGCAGTGGTGGACTCTATAGCTACAATGAGCAGTTCTTC	CASSGGLYSYNEQFF
TRBV5-1	.	TRBD1	TRBJ2-7	TGCGCCAGCAGCTTGGGGGGAGGGACAGGGGAGCAGTACTTC	CASSLGGGTGEQYF
TRBV6-1	once	TRBD1	TRBJ1-5	TGTGCCAGCAGTGATCCACAGGGGGGAAGGGGGCAGCCCCAGCATTTT	CASSDPQGGRGQPQHF
TRBV11-1	.	TRBD1	TRBJ1-1	TGTGCCAGCACCTCGGGGACAGTTCGGAACACTGAAGCTTTCTTT	CASTSGTVRNTEAFF
TRBV10-1	.	.	TRBJ1-5	TGCGCCAGCAGTCCTCAGGGCAATCAGCCCCAGCATTTT	CASSPQGNQPQHF
TRBV5-4	.	.	TRBJ1-2	TGTGCCAGCAGCTCGGGAGCTAACTATGGCTACACCTTC	CASSSGANYGYTF
TRBV9	.	.	TRBJ1-1	TGTGCCAGCAGCGTAGTTGGCAGGGCGAACACTGAAGCTTTCTTT	CASSVVGRANTEAFF
TRBV14	.	.	TRBJ1-2	TGTGCCAGCAGCCCCCGGGGTTATGGCTACACCTTC	CASSPRGYGYTF
TRBV27	.	.	TRBJ1-6	TGTGCCAGCAGTTTAAGTTTGTATTCACCCCTCCACTTT	CASSLSLYSPLHF
TRBV7-9	.	.	TRBJ2-1	TGTGCCAGCAGCTTAGGGTCTGAGGGGGGGCCTGAGGATGAGCAGTTCTTC	CASSLGSEGGPEDEQFF
TRBV11-3	.	.	TRBJ1-3	TGTGCCAGCAGACAAGACAGGCCCCGCTCTGGAAACACCATATATTTT	CASRQDRPRSGNTIYF
TRBV6-5	.	.	TRBJ1-1	TGTGCCAGCAGTTCCCCGGGGAGGAACACTGAAGCTTTCTTT	CASSSPGRNTEAFF